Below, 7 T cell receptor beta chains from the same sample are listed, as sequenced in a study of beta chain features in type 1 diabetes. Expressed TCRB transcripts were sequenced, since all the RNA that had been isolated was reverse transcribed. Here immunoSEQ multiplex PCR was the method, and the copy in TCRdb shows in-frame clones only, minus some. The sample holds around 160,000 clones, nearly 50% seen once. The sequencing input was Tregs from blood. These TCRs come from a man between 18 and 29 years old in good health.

In nucleotides, the CDR3 is TGTGCCAGCTCACCACGAACAGTTCCTCGGGGCTACACCTTC. Encoded protein: CASSPRTVPRGYTF. The chain uses TRBV18 and TRBJ1-2; D remains ambiguous. Germline V gives CDR1 KGHSH, CDR2 LQKENI. Trimming pared 1 base from V and 8 bases from J, leaving 14 bases between. The CDR3 has 14 amino acids.

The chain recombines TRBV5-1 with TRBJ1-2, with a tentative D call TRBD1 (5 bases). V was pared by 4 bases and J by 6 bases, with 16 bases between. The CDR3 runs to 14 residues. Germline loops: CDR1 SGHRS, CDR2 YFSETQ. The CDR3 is CASSKYRNVDGYTF. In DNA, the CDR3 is TGCGCCAGCAGCAAATACAGGAATGTTGATGGCTACACCTTC.

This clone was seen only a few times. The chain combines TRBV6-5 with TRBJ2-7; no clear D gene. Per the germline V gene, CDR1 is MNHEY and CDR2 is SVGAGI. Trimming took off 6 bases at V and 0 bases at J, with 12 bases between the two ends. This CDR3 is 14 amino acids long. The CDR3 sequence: CASRPTSSSYEQYF. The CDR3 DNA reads TGTGCCAGCAGACCTACCTCGAGCTCCTACGAGCAGTACTTC.

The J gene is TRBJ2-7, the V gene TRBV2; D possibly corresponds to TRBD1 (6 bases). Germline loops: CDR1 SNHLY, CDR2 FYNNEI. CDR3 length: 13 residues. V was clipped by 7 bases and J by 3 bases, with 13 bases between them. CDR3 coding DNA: TGTGCCAGCAACAGGGAAACAAGCTACGAGCAGTACTTC. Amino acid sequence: CASNRETSYEQYF.

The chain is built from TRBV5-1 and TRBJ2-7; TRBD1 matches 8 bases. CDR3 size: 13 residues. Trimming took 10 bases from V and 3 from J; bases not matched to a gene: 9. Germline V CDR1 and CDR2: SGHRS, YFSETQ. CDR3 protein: CAFQTGDGYEQYF. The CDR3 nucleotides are TGCGCCTTCCAGACAGGGGACGGCTACGAGCAGTACTTC.

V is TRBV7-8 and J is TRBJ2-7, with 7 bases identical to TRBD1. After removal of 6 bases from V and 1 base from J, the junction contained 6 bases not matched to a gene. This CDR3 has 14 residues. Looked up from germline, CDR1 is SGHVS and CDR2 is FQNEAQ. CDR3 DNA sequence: TGTGCCAGCAGACTTCGACAGGGATCCTACGAGCAGTACTTC. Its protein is CASRLRQGSYEQYF.

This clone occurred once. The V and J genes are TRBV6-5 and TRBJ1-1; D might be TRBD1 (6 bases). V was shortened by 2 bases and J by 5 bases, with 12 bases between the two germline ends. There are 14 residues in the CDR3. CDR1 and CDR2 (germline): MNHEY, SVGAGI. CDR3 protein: CASSYGGRGTEAFF. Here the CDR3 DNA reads TGTGCCAGCAGTTACGGGGGGCGGGGGACTGAAGCTTTCTTT.